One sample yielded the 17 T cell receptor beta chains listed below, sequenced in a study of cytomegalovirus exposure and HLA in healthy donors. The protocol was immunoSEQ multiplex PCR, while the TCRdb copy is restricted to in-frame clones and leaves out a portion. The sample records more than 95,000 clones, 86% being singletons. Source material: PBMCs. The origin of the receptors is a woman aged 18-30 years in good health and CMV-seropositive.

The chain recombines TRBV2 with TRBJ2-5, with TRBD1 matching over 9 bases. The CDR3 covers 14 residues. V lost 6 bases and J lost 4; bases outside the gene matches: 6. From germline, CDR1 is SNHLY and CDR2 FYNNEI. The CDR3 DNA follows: TGTGCCAGCAGCGCCGACAGGGGGAGAGAGACCCAGTACTTC. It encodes CASSADRGRETQYF. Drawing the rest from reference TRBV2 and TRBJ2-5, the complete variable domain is EPEVTQTPSHQVTQMGQEVILRCVPISNHLYFYWYRQILGQKVEFLVSFYNNEISEKSEIFDDQFSVERPDGSNFTLKIRSTKLEDSAMYFCASSADRGRETQYFGPGTRLLVL.

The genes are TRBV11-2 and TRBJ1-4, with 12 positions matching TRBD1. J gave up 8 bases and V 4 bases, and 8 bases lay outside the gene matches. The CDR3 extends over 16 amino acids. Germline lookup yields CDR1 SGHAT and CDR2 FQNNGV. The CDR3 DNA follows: TGTGCCAGCAGCTCGGGACAGGGGGCCATAGCGGAAAAACTGTTTTTT. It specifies CASSSGQGAIAEKLFF.

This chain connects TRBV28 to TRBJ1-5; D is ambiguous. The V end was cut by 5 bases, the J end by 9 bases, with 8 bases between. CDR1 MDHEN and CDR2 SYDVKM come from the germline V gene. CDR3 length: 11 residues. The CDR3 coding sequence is TGTGCCAGCAGTCCGGGTGGGCCCCAGCATTTT. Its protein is CASSPGGPQHF.

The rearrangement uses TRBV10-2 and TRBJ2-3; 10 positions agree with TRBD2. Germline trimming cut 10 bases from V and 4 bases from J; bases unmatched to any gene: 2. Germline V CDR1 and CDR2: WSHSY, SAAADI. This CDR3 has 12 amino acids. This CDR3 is CATSGGADTQYF. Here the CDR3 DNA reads TGCGCCACTAGCGGGGGTGCAGATACGCAGTATTTT.

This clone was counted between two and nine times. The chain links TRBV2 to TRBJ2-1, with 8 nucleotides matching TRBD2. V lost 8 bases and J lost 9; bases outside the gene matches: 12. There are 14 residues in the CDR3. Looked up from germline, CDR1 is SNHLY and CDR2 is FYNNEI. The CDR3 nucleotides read TGTGCCAGCGACACGGGGGGGTCGGCCGGTGAGCAGTTCTTC. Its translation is CASDTGGSAGEQFF.

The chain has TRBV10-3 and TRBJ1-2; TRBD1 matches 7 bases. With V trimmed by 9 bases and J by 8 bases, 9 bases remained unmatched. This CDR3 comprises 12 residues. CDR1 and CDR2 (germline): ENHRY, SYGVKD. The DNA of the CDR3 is TGTGCCATTACTAAGGGGACAGACGGCTACACCTTC. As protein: CAITKGTDGYTF.

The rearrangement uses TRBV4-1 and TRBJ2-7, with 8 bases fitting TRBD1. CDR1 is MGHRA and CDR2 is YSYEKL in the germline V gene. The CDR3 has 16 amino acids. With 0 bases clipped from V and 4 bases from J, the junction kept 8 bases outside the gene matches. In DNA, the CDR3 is TGCGCCAGCAGCCAAGAAAGGCCAGGGGGCAATTACGAGCAGTACTTC. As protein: CASSQERPGGNYEQYF.

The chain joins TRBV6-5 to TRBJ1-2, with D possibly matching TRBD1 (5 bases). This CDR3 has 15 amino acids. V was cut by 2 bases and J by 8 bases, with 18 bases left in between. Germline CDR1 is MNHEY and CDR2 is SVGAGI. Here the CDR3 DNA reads TGTGCCAGCAGTTACCGAACACCAGGGAAAGACGGCTACACCTTC. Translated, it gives CASSYRTPGKDGYTF.

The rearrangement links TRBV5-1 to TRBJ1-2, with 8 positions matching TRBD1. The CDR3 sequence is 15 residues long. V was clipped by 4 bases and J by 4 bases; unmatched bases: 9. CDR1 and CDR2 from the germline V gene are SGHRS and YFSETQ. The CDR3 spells CASSPLQGAGYGYTF. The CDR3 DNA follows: TGCGCCAGCAGCCCACTGCAGGGGGCGGGCTATGGCTACACCTTC.

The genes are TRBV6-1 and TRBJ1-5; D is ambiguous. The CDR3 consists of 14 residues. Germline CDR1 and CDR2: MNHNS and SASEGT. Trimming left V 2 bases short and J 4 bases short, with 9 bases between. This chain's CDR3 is CASSESGWNQPQHF. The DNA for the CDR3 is TGTGCCAGCAGTGAATCGGGATGGAATCAGCCCCAGCATTTT.

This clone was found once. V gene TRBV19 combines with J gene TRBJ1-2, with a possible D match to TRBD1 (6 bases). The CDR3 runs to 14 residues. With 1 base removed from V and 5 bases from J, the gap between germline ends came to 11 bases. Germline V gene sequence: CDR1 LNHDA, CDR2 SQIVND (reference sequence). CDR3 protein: CASSIVGTTYGYTF. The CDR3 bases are TGTGCCAGTAGTATAGTGGGGACAACATATGGCTACACCTTC.

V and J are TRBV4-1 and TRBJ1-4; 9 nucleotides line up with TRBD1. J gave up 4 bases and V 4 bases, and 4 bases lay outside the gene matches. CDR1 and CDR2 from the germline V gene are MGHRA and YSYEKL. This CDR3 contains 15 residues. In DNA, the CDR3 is TGCGCCAGCAGCCCACCGGACAGGGGTAATGAAAAACTGTTTTTT. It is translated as CASSPPDRGNEKLFF.

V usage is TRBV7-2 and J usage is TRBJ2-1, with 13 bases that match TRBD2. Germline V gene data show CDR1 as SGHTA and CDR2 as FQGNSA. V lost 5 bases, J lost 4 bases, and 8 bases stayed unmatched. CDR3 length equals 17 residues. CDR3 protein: CASSPSGTSGVYNEQFF. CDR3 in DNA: TGTGCCAGCAGCCCGAGCGGGACTAGCGGGGTATACAATGAGCAGTTCTTC.

The CDR3 sequence: CASSGSGNIQYF. The CDR3 coding sequence is TGTGCCAGCAGCGGGAGTGGGAACATTCAGTACTTC. The chain carries TRBV9 and TRBJ2-4; D gene unclear. The CDR3 spans 12 residues. Trimming shortened V by 3 bases and J by 7 bases, and 8 bases separated the two germline ends. Germline CDR1 SGDLS, CDR2 YYNGEE.

Here the CDR3 DNA reads TGTGCCTCCTCGAAGAAAAGCGAGACCCAGTACTTC. Its translation is CASSKKSETQYF. J is TRBJ2-5 and V is TRBV30; no clear D. Between the trimmed V and J ends, which lost 7 bases and 5 bases, there was a span of 14 bases. Germline V gene sequence: CDR1 GTSNPN, CDR2 SVGIG (reference sequence). The CDR3 runs to 12 residues.

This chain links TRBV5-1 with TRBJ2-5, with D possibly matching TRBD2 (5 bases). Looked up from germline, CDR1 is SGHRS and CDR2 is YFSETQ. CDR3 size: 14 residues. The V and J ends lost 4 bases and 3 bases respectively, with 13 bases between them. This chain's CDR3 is CASSRGRSKETQYF. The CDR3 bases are TGCGCCAGCAGCAGAGGGAGATCAAAAGAGACCCAGTACTTC.

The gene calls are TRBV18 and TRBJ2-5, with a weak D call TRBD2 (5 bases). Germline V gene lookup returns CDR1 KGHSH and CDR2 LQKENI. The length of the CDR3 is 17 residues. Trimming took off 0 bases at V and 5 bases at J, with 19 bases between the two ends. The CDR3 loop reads CASSPPPGAGNGETQYF. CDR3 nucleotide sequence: TGTGCCAGCTCACCACCTCCTGGAGCCGGGAATGGGGAGACCCAGTACTTC.